The 15 T cell receptor beta chains in this list originate from one sample, sequenced in a study of blood T cell repertoires in COVID-19. Assay: immunoSEQ multiplex PCR; the TCRdb copy retains only in-frame clones and omits some. The sample records about 350,000 clones, roughly 90% being singletons. The material sequenced was peripheral blood. The source is an older woman with COVID-19, enrolled during active disease.

V gene TRBV29-1 combines with J gene TRBJ1-1, with D possibly TRBD1 on 5 matching bases. With 7 bases removed from V and 1 base from J, the gap between germline ends came to 10 bases. Germline CDR1 reads SQVTM; CDR2 reads ANQGSEA. The CDR3 sequence is 12 residues long. The CDR3 is CSGGRGNTEAFF. CDR3 bases: TGCAGCGGGGGGAGAGGGAACACTGAAGCTTTCTTT.

V gene TRBV6-1 combines with J gene TRBJ1-3; D uncertain. Germline CDR1 and CDR2: MNHNS and SASEGT. This CDR3 has 16 amino acids. V lost 2 bases to trimming and J lost 0 bases, with 11 bases between them. This CDR3 reads CASSETRVYSGNTIYF. For the CDR3, the DNA is TGTGCCAGCAGTGAAACGAGGGTTTACTCTGGAAACACCATATATTTT.

The rearrangement joins TRBV6-6 to TRBJ2-3, with 10 bases aligning to TRBD1. Germline V gene data show CDR1 as MNHNY and CDR2 as SVGAGI (reference sequence). The V and J ends lost 6 bases and 7 bases, in that order; junction bases with no gene match: 7. The CDR3 is made up of 14 amino acids. CDR3 loop: CASRPGQGRNTQYF. Written as DNA, the CDR3 is TGTGCCAGCAGGCCGGGACAGGGGAGAAATACGCAGTATTTT.

The chain links TRBV9 to TRBJ1-3; D uncertain. Germline assignment: CDR1 SGDLS and CDR2 YYNGEE. Trimming removed 3 bases from V and 4 bases from J, with 14 bases in between. The length of the CDR3 is 15 residues. As DNA, the CDR3 is TGTGCCAGCAGCGGTAATTGGGGAGGCGGAAACACCATATATTTT. Translated: CASSGNWGGGNTIYF.

The CDR3 DNA reads as TGTGCCAGCAGCAAGTCCACCCCCGGGGATGCTTTCTTT. It encodes CASSKSTPGDAFF. The chain is built from TRBV2 and TRBJ1-1, with no clear D. The V and J ends lost 6 bases and 11 bases respectively, with 19 bases between them. Germline CDR1 and CDR2: SNHLY and FYNNEI. CDR3 length equals 13 residues.

This chain uses TRBV12-5 with TRBJ1-3, with a weak D call TRBD1 (6 bases). CDR3 length: 14 amino acids. V gave up 1 base and J gave up 8 bases, with 12 bases separating them. The germline V gene has CDR1 LGHNT and CDR2 FRNRAP. CDR3 loop: CASGLGAGADTIYF. CDR3 DNA: TGTGCTAGTGGTTTGGGGGCGGGGGCCGACACCATATATTTT. The full variable domain, in which reference TRBV12-5 and TRBJ1-3 provide the parts outside the CDR3, is DARVTQTPRHKVTEMGQEVTMRCQPILGHNTVFWYRQTMMQGLELLAYFRNRAPLDDSGMPKDRFSAEMPDATLATLKIQPSEPRDSAVYFCASGLGAGADTIYFGEGSWLTVV.

The chain employs TRBV4-2 and TRBJ2-2; 10 nucleotides line up with TRBD2. The CDR3 consists of 15 residues. J lost 5 bases, V lost 5 bases, and 5 bases had no gene match. Germline V gene sequence: CDR1 LGHNA, CDR2 YNFKEQ. Here the CDR3 reads CASSGKTSGTGELFF. The CDR3 DNA reads as TGTGCCAGCAGCGGAAAGACTAGCGGGACCGGGGAGCTGTTTTTT.

The chain links TRBV7-3 to TRBJ1-1; D is uncertain. V shed 2 bases and J shed 5 bases, with 9 bases lying between them. The germline CDR1 and CDR2 sequences are SGHTA and FQGTGA. CDR3 length: 13 amino acids. The CDR3 coding sequence is TGTGCCAGCAGCTTACTAGAGACGACTGAAGCTTTCTTT. Amino acid sequence: CASSLLETTEAFF.

The chain uses TRBV18 and TRBJ1-6; D remains unclear. CDR3 length: 13 amino acids. V was clipped by 6 bases and J by 8 bases, with 11 bases between them. CDR1 KGHSH and CDR2 LQKENI come from the germline V gene. CDR3 region: CASSQTADSPLHF. DNA of the CDR3: TGTGCCAGCTCGCAAACGGCGGATTCACCCCTCCACTTT.

V and J are TRBV5-6 and TRBJ2-5; possibly TRBD2 for D (6 bases). V was pared by 6 bases and J by 5 bases, with 14 bases between. This CDR3 region has 13 residues. CDR1 and CDR2 from the germline V gene are SGHDT and YYEEEE. CDR3 protein: CASISSGGETQYF. CDR3 in DNA: TGTGCCAGCATCAGCTCCGGAGGGGAGACCCAGTACTTC. Supplemented by reference TRBV5-6 and TRBJ2-5, the full variable domain reads DAGVTQSPTHLIKTRGQQVTLRCSPKSGHDTVSWYQQALGQGPQFIFQYYEEEERQRGNFPDRFSGHQFPNYSSELNVNALLLGDSALYLCASISSGGETQYFGPGTRLLVL.

The V and J genes are TRBV7-3 and TRBJ1-2; 7 bases align to TRBD1. The CDR3 is made up of 15 amino acids. Germline CDR1 and CDR2: SGHTA and FQGTGA. The V gene end was trimmed by 5 bases and the J gene end by 3 bases; junction bases not matched to a gene: 9. The CDR3 here is CASSPAGQHHYGYTF. Written as DNA, the CDR3 is TGTGCCAGCAGCCCCGCGGGACAGCATCACTATGGCTACACCTTC.

The rearrangement joins TRBV2 to TRBJ1-5, with 8 bases matching TRBD1. Germline CDR1 SNHLY, CDR2 FYNNEI. Trimming took 6 bases from V and 1 from J; bases not matched to a gene: 8. The CDR3 is 16 amino acids. CDR3 nucleotides: TGTGCCAGCAGGGTAACAGGGGGGGCAAGCAATCAGCCCCAGCATTTT. Encoded protein: CASRVTGGASNQPQHF.

The V call is TRBV7-8, the J call TRBJ1-1; D unclear. V shed 3 bases and J shed 5 bases, with 10 bases lying between them. The CDR3 covers 13 residues. Germline V CDR1 and CDR2: SGHVS, FQNEAQ. The CDR3 DNA sequence: TGTGCCAGCAGCTTCGACCGAGGGACTGAAGCTTTCTTT. Its protein product is CASSFDRGTEAFF. Full variable domain (missing parts from reference TRBV7-8 and TRBJ1-1): GAGVSQSPRYKVAKRGQDVALRCDPISGHVSLFWYQQALGQGPEFLTYFQNEAQLDKSGLPSDRFFAERPEGSVSTLKIQRTQQEDSAVYLCASSFDRGTEAFFGQGTRLTVV.

This clone was observed a single time. The chain has TRBV5-1 and TRBJ2-3; 7 bases fit TRBD1. The V segment lost 4 bases and the J segment 4 bases; nucleotides outside the gene matches: 9. The CDR3 spans 15 residues. Germline V CDR1 and CDR2: SGHRS, YFSETQ. The CDR3 DNA reads TGCGCCAGCAGCGTGGGACAGAACAAGCCAGATACGCAGTATTTT. It translates to CASSVGQNKPDTQYF.

The table lists this clone with a count of one. As DNA, the CDR3 is TGTGCCAGCAGTTTCAACAGGGGGAGGACTGAAGCTTTCTTT. Its protein is CASSFNRGRTEAFF. J is TRBJ1-1 and V is TRBV6-5, with TRBD1 matching 8 bases. This CDR3 spans 14 amino acids. The V gene's germline CDR1 is MNHEY and CDR2 SVGAGI. Unmatched junction bases numbered 6, after V lost 4 bases and J lost 5 bases.